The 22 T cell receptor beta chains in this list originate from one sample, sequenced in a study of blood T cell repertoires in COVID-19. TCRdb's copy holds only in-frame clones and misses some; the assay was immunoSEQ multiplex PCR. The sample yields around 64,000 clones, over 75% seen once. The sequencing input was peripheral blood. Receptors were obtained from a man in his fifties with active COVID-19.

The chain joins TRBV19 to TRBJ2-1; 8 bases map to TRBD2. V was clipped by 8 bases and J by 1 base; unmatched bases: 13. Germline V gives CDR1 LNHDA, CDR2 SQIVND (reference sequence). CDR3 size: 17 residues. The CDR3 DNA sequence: TGTGCCAGTGGGGAGAGGAGCGGGAGTAGGTCCTACAATGAGCAGTTCTTC. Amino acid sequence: CASGERSGSRSYNEQFF.

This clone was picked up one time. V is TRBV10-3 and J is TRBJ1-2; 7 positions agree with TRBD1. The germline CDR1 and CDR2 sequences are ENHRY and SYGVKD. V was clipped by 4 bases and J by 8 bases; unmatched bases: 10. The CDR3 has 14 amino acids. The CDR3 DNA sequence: TGTGCCATCAGTGCGGGGGACAGTTCGGGAGGCTACACCTTC. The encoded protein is CAISAGDSSGGYTF.

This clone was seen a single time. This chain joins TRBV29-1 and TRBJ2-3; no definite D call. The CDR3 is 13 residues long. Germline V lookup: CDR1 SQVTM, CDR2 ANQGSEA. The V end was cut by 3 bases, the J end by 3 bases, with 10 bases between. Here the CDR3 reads CSVDPRSTDTQYF. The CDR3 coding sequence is TGCAGCGTTGACCCCCGTAGTACAGATACGCAGTATTTT.

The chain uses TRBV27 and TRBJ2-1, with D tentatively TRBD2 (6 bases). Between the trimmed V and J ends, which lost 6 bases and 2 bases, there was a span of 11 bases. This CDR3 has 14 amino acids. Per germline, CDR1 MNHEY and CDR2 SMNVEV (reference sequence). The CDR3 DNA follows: TGTGCCAGCAGCTATGGAGGGACCTACAATGAGCAGTTCTTC. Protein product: CASSYGGTYNEQFF.

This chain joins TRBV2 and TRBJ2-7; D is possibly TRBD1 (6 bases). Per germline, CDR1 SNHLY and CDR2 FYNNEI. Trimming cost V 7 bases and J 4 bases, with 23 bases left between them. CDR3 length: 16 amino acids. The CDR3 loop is CASILPGGSGEYEQYF. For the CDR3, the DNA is TGTGCCAGCATTCTTCCTGGCGGCTCAGGGGAATACGAGCAGTACTTC.

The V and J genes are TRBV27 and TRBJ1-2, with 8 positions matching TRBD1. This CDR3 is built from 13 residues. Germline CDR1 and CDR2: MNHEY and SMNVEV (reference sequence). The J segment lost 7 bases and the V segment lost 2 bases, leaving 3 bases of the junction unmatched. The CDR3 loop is CASSLQGAPGYTF. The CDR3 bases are TGTGCCAGCAGTTTACAGGGGGCGCCTGGCTACACCTTC.

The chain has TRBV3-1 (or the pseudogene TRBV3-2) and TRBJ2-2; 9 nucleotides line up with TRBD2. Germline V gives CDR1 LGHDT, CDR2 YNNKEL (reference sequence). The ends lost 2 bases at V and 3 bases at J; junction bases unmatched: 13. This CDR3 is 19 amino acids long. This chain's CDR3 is CASSQTGRRGLAHTGELFF. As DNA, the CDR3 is TGTGCCAGCAGCCAAACGGGCCGCCGAGGACTAGCGCACACCGGGGAGCTGTTTTTT.

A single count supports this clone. CDR3 sequence reads: CASSRTAGEQYF. DNA of the CDR3: TGTGCCAGCAGCCGAACCGCCGGCGAGCAGTACTTC. V gene TRBV3-1 (or the pseudogene TRBV3-2) combines with J gene TRBJ2-7, with D hard to call. Germline CDR1 and CDR2: LGHDT and YNNKEL (reference sequence). Trimming shortened V by 4 bases and J by 6 bases, and 10 bases separated the two germline ends. This CDR3 is 12 amino acids long.

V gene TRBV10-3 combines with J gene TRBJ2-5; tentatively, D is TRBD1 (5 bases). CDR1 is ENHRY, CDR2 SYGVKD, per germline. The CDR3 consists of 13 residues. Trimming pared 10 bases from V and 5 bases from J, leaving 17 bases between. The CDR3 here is CASASGHGETQYF. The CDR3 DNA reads TGTGCCAGTGCTTCCGGACACGGGGAGACCCAGTACTTC.

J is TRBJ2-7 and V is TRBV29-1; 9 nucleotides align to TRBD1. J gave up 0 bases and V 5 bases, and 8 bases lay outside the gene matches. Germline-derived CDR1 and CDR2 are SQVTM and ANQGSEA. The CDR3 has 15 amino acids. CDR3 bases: TGCAGCGTTCAGGGACAGGGAATCAGCTCCTACGAGCAGTACTTC. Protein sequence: CSVQGQGISSYEQYF.

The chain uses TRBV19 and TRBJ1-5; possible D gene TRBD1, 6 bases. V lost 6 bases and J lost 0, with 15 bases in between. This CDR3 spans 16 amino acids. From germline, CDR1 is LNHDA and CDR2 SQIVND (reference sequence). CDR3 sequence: CASRPKGGDSNQPQHF. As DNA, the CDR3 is TGTGCCAGTAGACCAAAGGGGGGGGATAGCAATCAGCCCCAGCATTTT.

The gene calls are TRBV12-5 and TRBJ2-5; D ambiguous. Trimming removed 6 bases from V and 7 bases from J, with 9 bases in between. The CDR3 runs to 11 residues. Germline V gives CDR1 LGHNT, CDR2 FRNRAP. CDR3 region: CASGQSGTQYF. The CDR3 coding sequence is TGTGCTAGTGGCCAATCAGGGACCCAGTACTTC.

The DNA of the CDR3 is TGTGCCTGTGCTAGCTCTGGGGCCAACGTCCTGACTTTC. Amino acid sequence: CACASSGANVLTF. This chain joins TRBV19 and TRBJ2-6; D not resolved. The ends were cut back, 11 bases at V and 0 bases at J, with 8 bases in the middle. The CDR3 is 13 amino acids. Looked up from germline, CDR1 is LNHDA and CDR2 is SQIVND (reference sequence).

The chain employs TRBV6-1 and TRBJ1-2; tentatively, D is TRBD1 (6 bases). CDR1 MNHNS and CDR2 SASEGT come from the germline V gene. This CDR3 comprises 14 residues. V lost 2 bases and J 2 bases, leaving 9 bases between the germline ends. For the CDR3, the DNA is TGTGCCAGCAGTGAAAGGCAGGGGAACTATGGCTACACCTTC. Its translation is CASSERQGNYGYTF.

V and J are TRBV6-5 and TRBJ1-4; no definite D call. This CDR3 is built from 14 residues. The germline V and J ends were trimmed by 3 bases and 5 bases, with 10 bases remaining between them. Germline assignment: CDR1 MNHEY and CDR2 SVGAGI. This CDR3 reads CASSYTTENEKLFF. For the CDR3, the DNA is TGTGCCAGCAGTTATACAACAGAGAATGAAAAACTGTTTTTT.

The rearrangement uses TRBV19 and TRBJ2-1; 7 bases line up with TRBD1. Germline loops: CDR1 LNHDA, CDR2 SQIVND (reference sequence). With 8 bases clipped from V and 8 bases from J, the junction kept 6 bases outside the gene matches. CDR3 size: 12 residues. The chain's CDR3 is CASGPTGDEQFF. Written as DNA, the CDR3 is TGTGCCAGTGGCCCTACAGGGGATGAGCAGTTCTTC.

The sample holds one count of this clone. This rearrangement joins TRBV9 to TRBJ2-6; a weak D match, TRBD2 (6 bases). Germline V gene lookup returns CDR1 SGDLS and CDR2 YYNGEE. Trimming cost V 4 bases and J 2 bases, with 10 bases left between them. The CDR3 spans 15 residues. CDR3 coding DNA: TGTGCCAGCAGCCGGGAGACAACTGGGGCCAACGTCCTGACTTTC. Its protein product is CASSRETTGANVLTF.

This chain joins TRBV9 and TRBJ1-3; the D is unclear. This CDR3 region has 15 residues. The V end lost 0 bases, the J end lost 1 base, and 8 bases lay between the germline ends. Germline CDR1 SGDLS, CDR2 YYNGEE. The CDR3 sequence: CASSVDSFSGNTIYF. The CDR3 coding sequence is TGTGCCAGCAGCGTAGACAGTTTTTCTGGAAACACCATATATTTT.

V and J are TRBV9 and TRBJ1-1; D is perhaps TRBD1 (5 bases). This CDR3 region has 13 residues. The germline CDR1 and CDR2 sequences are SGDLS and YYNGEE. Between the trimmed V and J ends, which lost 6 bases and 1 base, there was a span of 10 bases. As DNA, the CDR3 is TGTGCCAGCAATTCGGGGGAGAACACTGAAGCTTTCTTT. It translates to CASNSGENTEAFF.

CDR3 in amino acids: CASSTRGALITYNSPLHF. The CDR3 nucleotides read TGTGCCAGCAGCACCAGGGGTGCGTTGATCACCTATAATTCACCCCTCCACTTT. This chain joins TRBV11-2 and TRBJ1-6; maybe TRBD1 (6 bases). The CDR3 runs 18 residues. Trimming stripped 5 bases from V and 2 bases from J, with 19 bases between. Germline CDR1 is SGHAT and CDR2 is FQNNGV.

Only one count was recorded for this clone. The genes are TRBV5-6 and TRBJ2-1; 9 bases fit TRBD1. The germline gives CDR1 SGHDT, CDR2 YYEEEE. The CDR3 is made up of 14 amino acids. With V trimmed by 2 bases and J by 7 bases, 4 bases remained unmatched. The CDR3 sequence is CASSFRDRENEQFF. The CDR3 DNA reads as TGTGCCAGCAGCTTCCGGGACAGGGAAAATGAGCAGTTCTTC.

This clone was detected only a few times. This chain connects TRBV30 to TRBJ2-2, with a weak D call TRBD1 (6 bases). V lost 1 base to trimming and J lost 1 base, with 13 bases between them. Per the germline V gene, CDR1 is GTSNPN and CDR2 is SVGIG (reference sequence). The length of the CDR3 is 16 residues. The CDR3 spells CAWSEGGSGNTGELFF. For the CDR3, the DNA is TGTGCCTGGAGTGAAGGGGGATCCGGGAACACCGGGGAGCTGTTTTTT.